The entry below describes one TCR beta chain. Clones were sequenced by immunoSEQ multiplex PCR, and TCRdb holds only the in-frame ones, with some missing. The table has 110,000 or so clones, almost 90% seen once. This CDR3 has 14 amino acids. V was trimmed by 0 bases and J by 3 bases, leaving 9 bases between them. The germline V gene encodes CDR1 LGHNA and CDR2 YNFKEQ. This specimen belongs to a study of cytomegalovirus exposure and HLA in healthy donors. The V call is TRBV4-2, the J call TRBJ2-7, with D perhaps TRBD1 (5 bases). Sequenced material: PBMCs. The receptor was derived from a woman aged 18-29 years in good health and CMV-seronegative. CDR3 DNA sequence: TGTGCCAGCAGCCAAGACCAGACAGTCTACGAGCAGTACTTC. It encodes CASSQDQTVYEQYF.